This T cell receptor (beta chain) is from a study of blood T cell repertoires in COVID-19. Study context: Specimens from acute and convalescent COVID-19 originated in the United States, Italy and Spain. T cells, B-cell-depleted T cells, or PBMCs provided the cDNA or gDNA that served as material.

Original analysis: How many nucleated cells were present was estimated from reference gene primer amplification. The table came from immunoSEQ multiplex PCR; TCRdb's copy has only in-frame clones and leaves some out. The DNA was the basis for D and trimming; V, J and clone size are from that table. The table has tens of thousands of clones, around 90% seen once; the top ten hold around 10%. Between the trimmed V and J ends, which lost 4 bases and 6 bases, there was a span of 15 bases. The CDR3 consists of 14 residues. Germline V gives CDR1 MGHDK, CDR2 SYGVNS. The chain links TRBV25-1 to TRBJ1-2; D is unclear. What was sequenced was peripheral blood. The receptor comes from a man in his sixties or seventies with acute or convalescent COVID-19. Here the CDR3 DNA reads TGTGCCAGCAGTGCTCAGGTCTCGAGCCATGGCTACACCTTC. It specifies CASSAQVSSHGYTF.